This T cell receptor (beta chain) was captured in a study of blood T cell repertoires in COVID-19. Study summary: From T cells, B-cell-depleted T cells, or PBMCs came the material, which was cDNA or gDNA.

With 11 bases removed from V and 4 bases from J, the gap between germline ends came to 26 bases. The germline V gene has CDR1 MDHEN and CDR2 SYDVKM. This CDR3 region has 16 residues. Cohorts were assigned according to the clinical history that participants reported. The data were produced by immunoSEQ multiplex PCR, yet TCRdb's version contains in-frame clones alone and is incomplete. The table shows hundreds of thousands of clones, with approximately 90% occurring only once. The specimen sequenced was PBMCs or T cells enriched from blood (not recorded which). The gene calls are TRBV28 and TRBJ1-1; no clear D gene. This TCR was sampled from a woman in her 30s with acute COVID-19. The CDR3 DNA follows: TGTGCCGGTAGCAATGGCAGCCCACGAAGGAGCACTGAAGCTTTCTTT. It encodes CAGSNGSPRRSTEAFF.